The present T cell receptor beta chain was sequenced within a study of a mutant IDH1 vaccine in newly diagnosed glioma. Turning to the study itself: The patients received vaccinations eight times, in weeks 1, 3, 5, 7, 11, 15, 19 and 23. Vaccination was launched 4-6 weeks after radiotherapy alone, or with temozolomide cycles. Earlier care involved radiotherapy, temozolomide, or both, and the majority received both.

Remarks on this clone: Its antigen remains unknown.

The time point denotes: week 11, during vaccination. Topical imiquimod was applied with each vaccine dose, which held 300 ug of mutant IDH1 20-mer peptide. The astrocytomas were IDH1-mutant, ATRX-negative, and WHO grade 3 or 4. Data came from immunoSEQ multiplex PCR; TCRdb stores just in-frame clones and leaves some out. This repertoire shows more than 50,000 clones, around 91% found once; its top ten account for more than 1.5%. This receptor was obtained from a man aged 35-49 years with glioma. This material consisted of PBMCs, taken from a glioma patient whose treatment included an IDH1 peptide vaccine.

The DNA for the CDR3 is TGTGCCAGCAGTAAGACAGGGGGAACCGGGGAGCTGTTTTTT. Protein: CASSKTGGTGELFF. The rearrangement joins TRBV9 to TRBJ2-2, with 9 positions matching TRBD1. The ends lost 5 bases at V and 5 bases at J; junction bases unmatched: 4. The length of the CDR3 is 14 residues. Germline V gene lookup returns CDR1 SGDLS and CDR2 YYNGEE.